Presented here are 22 T cell receptor beta chains from one specimen sequenced in a study of STAT5B mutations in CD4+ large granular lymphocyte leukemia. Produced via immunoSEQ multiplex PCR; TCRdb's table is partial and in-frame only. This table has about 31,000 clones, about 70% appearing once. Sequenced: CD4+ T cells from blood buffy coats. The receptors derive from a human donor in good health.

The chain recombines TRBV18 with TRBJ2-7; D uncertain. Trimming removed 2 bases at V and 2 bases at J, with 13 bases between. CDR3 size: 15 residues. Germline lookup yields CDR1 KGHSH and CDR2 LQKENI. This CDR3 reads CASSPFVGNTYEQYF. CDR3 DNA sequence: TGTGCCAGCTCACCATTTGTGGGAAATACCTACGAGCAGTACTTC.

This rearrangement joins TRBV4-1 to TRBJ1-6; 8 bases line up with TRBD1. V gave up 1 base and J gave up 8 bases; unmatched junction bases: 4. CDR3 length: 15 residues. Germline V gene lookup returns CDR1 MGHRA and CDR2 YSYEKL. CDR3: CASSQVGRGHSPLHF. The DNA for the CDR3 is TGCGCCAGCAGCCAAGTTGGCAGGGGGCATTCACCCCTCCACTTT.

The chain couples TRBV16 to TRBJ2-5; D not certain. V was cut by 3 bases and J by 6 bases, with 17 bases left in between. This CDR3 has 15 amino acids. The germline gives CDR1 KGHSY, CDR2 FQNENV. This chain's CDR3 is CASSQRPLSGQTQYF. As DNA, the CDR3 is TGTGCCAGCAGCCAGCGTCCTCTCAGTGGTCAGACCCAGTACTTC.

The chain employs TRBV7-9 and TRBJ2-1; TRBD2 agrees at 9 bases. The CDR3 has 18 residues. The junction had 14 bases not matched to a gene; V was cut back by 3 bases and J by 5 bases. CDR1 is SEHNR, CDR2 FQNEAQ, per germline (reference sequence). The CDR3, as DNA: TGTGCCAGCAGCTTGTTTACAGCCGGGACTAGCTTCAACAATGAGCAGTTCTTC. Amino acids: CASSLFTAGTSFNNEQFF.

The rearrangement uses TRBV7-2 and TRBJ1-2; D unresolved. From germline, CDR1 is SGHTA and CDR2 FQGNSA. This CDR3 comprises 12 residues. The ends were cut back, 7 bases at V and 1 base at J, with 7 bases in the middle. The CDR3 sequence is CASMIVNYGYTF. In DNA form, the CDR3 reads TGTGCCAGCATGATCGTTAACTATGGCTACACCTTC. The whole variable domain, remainder taken from reference TRBV7-2 and TRBJ1-2, is GAGVSQSPSNKVTEKGKDVELRCDPISGHTALYWYRQSLGQGLEFLIYFQGNSAPDKSGLPSDRFSAERTGGSVSTLTIQRTQQEDSAVYLCASMIVNYGYTFGSGTRLTVV.

The chain has TRBV10-3 and TRBJ1-1; D possibly corresponds to TRBD1 (5 bases). CDR1 is ENHRY and CDR2 is SYGVKD in the germline V gene. V gave up 5 bases and J gave up 1 base, with 11 bases separating them. The CDR3 is 14 residues long. CDR3 sequence: CAISYGAANTEAFF. The CDR3 nucleotides are TGTGCCATCAGTTATGGGGCAGCGAACACTGAAGCTTTCTTT.

The V call is TRBV19, the J call TRBJ1-6; 9 bases agree with TRBD1. Germline trimming cut 7 bases from V and 9 bases from J; bases unmatched to any gene: 7. The CDR3 runs 14 residues. Germline CDR1 LNHDA, CDR2 SQIVND (reference sequence). The CDR3 here is CASTKQGAGSPLHF. In DNA form, the CDR3 reads TGTGCCAGTACTAAACAGGGGGCAGGTTCACCCCTCCACTTT.

The V call is TRBV28, the J call TRBJ1-5, with D perhaps matching TRBD1 (6 bases). The CDR3 contains 14 residues. The V end lost 5 bases, the J end lost 2 bases, and 10 bases lay between the germline ends. The germline V gene encodes CDR1 MDHEN and CDR2 SYDVKM. The DNA of the CDR3 is TGTGCCAGCAGTCAGGGGATGCGCAATCAGCCCCAGCATTTT. Translated: CASSQGMRNQPQHF.

This chain joins TRBV5-1 and TRBJ2-2; D might be TRBD1 (6 bases). Germline V gene lookup returns CDR1 SGHRS and CDR2 YFSETQ. The CDR3 totals 17 residues. V was clipped by 2 bases and J by 0 bases, with 14 bases between them. The CDR3 nucleotides are TGCGCCAGCAGCTTACAGTCCGGGACAACGAACACCGGGGAGCTGTTTTTT. Amino acid sequence: CASSLQSGTTNTGELFF.

The V gene is TRBV4-2, the J gene TRBJ2-3, with TRBD2 matching 13 bases. The germline V gene encodes CDR1 LGHNA and CDR2 YNFKEQ. The CDR3 extends over 17 amino acids. V lost 4 bases and J lost 2; bases outside the gene matches: 6. The CDR3 DNA reads as TGTGCCAGCAGCCTCCGGACTAGCGGGGGAACCACAGATACGCAGTATTTT. Protein product: CASSLRTSGGTTDTQYF.

This clone appeared a few times. The chain couples TRBV28 to TRBJ1-1, with 7 bases matching TRBD1. J was trimmed by 6 bases and V by 2 bases; bases with no gene match: 3. Looked up from germline, CDR1 is MDHEN and CDR2 is SYDVKM. CDR3 length: 13 amino acids. The CDR3 reads CASSLQGGPEAFF. The CDR3, as DNA: TGTGCCAGCAGTTTACAGGGGGGCCCTGAAGCTTTCTTT. The full variable domain, rest sourced from reference TRBV28 and TRBJ1-1, is DVKVTQSSRYLVKRTGEKVFLECVQDMDHENMFWYRQDPGLGLRLIYFSYDVKMKEKGDIPEGYSVSREKKERFSLILESASTNQTSMYLCASSLQGGPEAFFGQGTRLTVV.

The chain employs TRBV6-6 and TRBJ2-2, with 7 bases identical to TRBD2. Germline V gene lookup returns CDR1 MNHNY and CDR2 SVGAGI (reference sequence). This CDR3 is 16 amino acids long. Trimming removed 7 bases from V and 4 bases from J; junction bases left unmatched: 12. The CDR3 DNA sequence: TGTGCCAGCACTAAAAGGGGAGGGCGCACCACCGGGGAGCTGTTTTTT. It encodes CASTKRGGRTTGELFF.

The chain employs TRBV5-4 and TRBJ2-5, with 10 positions matching TRBD2. After removal of 0 bases from V and 5 bases from J, the junction contained 7 bases not matched to a gene. This CDR3 is built from 16 residues. Germline values: CDR1 SGHNT, CDR2 YYREEE (reference sequence). CDR3 amino acids: CASSLVERGGGETQYF. CDR3 in DNA: TGTGCCAGCAGCTTGGTTGAGCGGGGGGGCGGGGAGACCCAGTACTTC.

J is TRBJ2-7 and V is TRBV13; D tentatively fits TRBD1 or TRBD2 (5 bases each). Between the trimmed V and J ends, which lost 7 bases and 3 bases, there was a span of 13 bases. The CDR3 has 13 residues. The V gene's germline CDR1 is PRHDT and CDR2 FYEKMQ (reference sequence). DNA of the CDR3: TGTGCCAGCACGTTAAGGGGAGTCTACGAGCAGTACTTC. Encoded protein: CASTLRGVYEQYF.

The chain couples TRBV9 to TRBJ1-2, with 9 bases aligning to TRBD1. Germline V CDR1 and CDR2: SGDLS, YYNGEE. The CDR3 has 14 amino acids. V shed 4 bases and J 8 bases; nucleotides not matched to a gene: 9. This chain's CDR3 is CASSPGQGRRGYTF. In nucleotides, the CDR3 is TGTGCCAGCAGCCCGGGACAGGGAAGGAGGGGCTACACCTTC.

The V gene is TRBV28, the J gene TRBJ1-5; TRBD1 matches at 9 bases. Germline V gene data show CDR1 as MDHEN and CDR2 as SYDVKM. Unmatched junction bases numbered 13, after V lost 4 bases and J lost 9 bases. The CDR3 is 16 amino acids. This CDR3 is CASSSTGTGTSGPQHF. The CDR3, as DNA: TGTGCCAGCAGTTCTACCGGGACAGGGACCTCTGGGCCCCAGCATTTT.

The gene calls are TRBV27 and TRBJ2-3; no clear D. Germline values: CDR1 MNHEY, CDR2 SMNVEV (reference sequence). This CDR3 is 10 amino acids long. With 8 bases removed from V and 5 bases from J, the gap between germline ends came to 5 bases. In nucleotides, the CDR3 is TGTGCCAGCGGGCAAGATACGCAGTATTTT. Protein: CASGQDTQYF.

The chain is built from TRBV5-6 and TRBJ2-7; 8 bases match TRBD2. In germline, CDR1 is SGHDT, CDR2 YYEEEE. The V gene end was trimmed by 4 bases and the J gene end by 3 bases; junction bases not matched to a gene: 9. The CDR3 covers 15 residues. The CDR3 DNA reads as TGTGCCAGCAGCAAACCAAGCGGGGGCCTCTACGAGCAGTACTTC. Residues: CASSKPSGGLYEQYF.

This clone turned up a few times. This chain uses TRBV12-5 with TRBJ2-2, with 7 bases identical to TRBD1. The CDR3 runs 17 residues. Per germline, CDR1 LGHNT and CDR2 FRNRAP. Trimming cost V 7 bases and J 3 bases; bases outside gene matches: 14. CDR3 coding DNA: TGTGCTAGTGCCTCCTCGAGCGGACAGGACCACACCGGGGAGCTGTTTTTT. As protein: CASASSSGQDHTGELFF.

V is TRBV7-6 and J is TRBJ2-7, with 9 bases aligning to TRBD1. CDR1 is SGHVS and CDR2 is FNYEAQ in the germline V gene. This CDR3 spans 15 amino acids. Trimming removed 5 bases from V and 3 bases from J; junction bases left unmatched: 8. The CDR3 nucleotides are TGTGCCAGCAGCCAAAAGACAGGGGGAGACTACGAGCAGTACTTC. Translating gives CASSQKTGGDYEQYF.

This clone was recorded a few times. This sequence joins TRBV29-1 and TRBJ1-1; D uncertain. Germline CDR1 and CDR2: SQVTM and ANQGSEA. Trimming cost V 4 bases and J 4 bases, with 13 bases left between them. The CDR3 extends over 13 amino acids. Written as DNA, the CDR3 is TGCAGCGTTGCTGCCGGCCAGGCCACTGAAGCTTTCTTT. Amino acids: CSVAAGQATEAFF.

The chain employs TRBV18 and TRBJ1-6, with D perhaps matching TRBD1 (6 bases). The CDR3 consists of 18 residues. With 3 bases removed from V and 10 bases from J, the gap between germline ends came to 25 bases. The germline gives CDR1 KGHSH, CDR2 LQKENI. CDR3 amino acids: CASSPQSGTKGALSPLHF. The CDR3 DNA reads TGTGCCAGCTCACCGCAGTCCGGGACAAAAGGCGCCCTATCACCCCTCCACTTT.